A selection of T cell receptor beta chains follows, all from one sample in a study of T cells in Graves' hyperthyroidism and ophthalmopathy. Using its own MiXCR run on the multiplex PCR reads, TCRdb lists one record per CDR3 protein. The table shows about 380,000 distinct CDR3 sequences, with approximately 12% occurring only once. The sample consisted of blood. The receptors were sampled from a man between 25 and 39 years old with Graves' hyperthyroidism that later progressed to Graves' ophthalmopathy. The CDR3 runs from the conserved cysteine through the conserved F or W. A D gene is named only where the DNA matches it firmly. Size values are once, few and many counts, or a class for expanded clones, and some rows have none.

j_call clone_size d_call v_call cdr3_nt cdr3_aa
TRBJ1-6 many NA TRBV6-1 TGTGCCAGCAGGACCCACCCGTCCGGGGGCGCAGGTTCACCCCTCCACTTT CASRTHPSGGAGSPLHF
TRBJ1-1 NA TRBD1 TRBV24-1 TGTGCCACCAGTGACCGAGGGACAGGGGGTATCTTCACTGAAGCTTTCTTT CATSDRGTGGIFTEAFF
TRBJ1-1 few NA TRBV5-6 TGTGCCAGCAGCTTTACCCTCTACGGAAGCACTGAAGCTTTCTTT CASSFTLYGSTEAFF
TRBJ2-3 many TRBD1 TRBV7-8 TGTGCCAGCAGCTCAGGACAGGGCCTGGGCTTGAGAACGCAGTATTTT CASSSGQGLGLRTQYF
TRBJ2-2 many NA TRBV12-3/TRBV12-4 TGTGCCAGCAGTTTTTCTGTCACCGGGGAGCTGTTTTTT CASSFSVTGELFF
TRBJ2-6 few NA TRBV11-2 TGTGCCAGCAGCTCAAAGGACGTCCTGACTTTC CASSSKDVLTF
TRBJ2-7 many NA TRBV29-1 TGCAGCGTTGAAGATACAGGGAAGGTCTCCTACGAGCAGTACTTC CSVEDTGKVSYEQYF
TRBJ1-5 many NA TRBV30 TGTGCCTGGAACCTCGGACAGAATCAGCCCCAGCATTTT CAWNLGQNQPQHF
TRBJ2-5 many NA TRBV27 TGTGCCAGCAGCTGGGGTGGAACCCAGTACTTC CASSWGGTQYF
TRBJ2-5 NA TRBD1 TRBV24-1 TGTGCCACCAGTGAGACAGGGAAGGCTGGGACCCAGTACTTC CATSETGKAGTQYF
TRBJ2-5 many TRBD2 TRBV18 TGTGCCAGCTCACCAATAGCGGGGGATCTCCAAGAGACCCAGTACTTC CASSPIAGDLQETQYF
TRBJ1-2 many TRBD1 TRBV20-1 TGCAGTGCCTCAGGACAGGGAGGTACAACAAACAACTATGGCTACACCTTC CSASGQGGTTNNYGYTF
TRBJ1-5 few TRBD1 TRBV6-2/TRBV6-3 TGTGCCAGCAGTCTCAGGACAGGCTGGTTCCTGTGGCCCCAGCATTTT CASSLRTGWFLWPQHF
TRBJ2-2 many NA TRBV28 TGTGCCAGCAGTTCTCTGGCAGGGAGGTTAAGAAACACCGGGGAGCTGTTTTTT CASSSLAGRLRNTGELFF
TRBJ2-5 many NA TRBV20-1 TGCAGTGCTAGTGACCTAGGGGAGACCCAGTACTTC CSASDLGETQYF
TRBJ2-1 NA NA TRBV5-1 TGCGCCAGCAGCCAGACAGTGGAGGGCTCCTACAATGAGCAGTTCTTC CASSQTVEGSYNEQFF
TRBJ1-2 few TRBD1 TRBV20-1 TGCAGTGCCGCCCCGGGACAGATTCATGGCTACACCTTC CSAAPGQIHGYTF
TRBJ2-7 few NA TRBV10-3 TGTGCCATCAGTGTAAGGGGGCAGGGAGGCAACGAGCAGTACTTC CAISVRGQGGNEQYF
TRBJ2-2 few NA TRBV7-9 TGTGCCAGCAGCGAATCGAGGGTGAACACCGGGGAGCTGTTTTTT CASSESRVNTGELFF
TRBJ2-5 NA TRBD1 TRBV10-2 TGCGCCAGCAGTGAGGCAGGGGGCGAAGCGACCCAGTACTTC CASSEAGGEATQYF
TRBJ1-2 many NA TRBV20-1 TGCAGTGCGCGGGACATTGGGGCCTATGGCTACACCTTC CSARDIGAYGYTF
TRBJ1-1 NA NA TRBV4-1 TGCGCCAGCAGCCAAGCTCCAGGGGATGAAGCTTTCTTT CASSQAPGDEAFF
TRBJ1-2 NA NA TRBV19 TGTGCCAGTAGTAAGACAGACAGCCTCATCTATGGCTACACCTTC CASSKTDSLIYGYTF
TRBJ1-2 many TRBD1 TRBV28 TGTGCCAGCAGTTTGGCGGGGACAGACGGCAACTATGGCTACACCTTC CASSLAGTDGNYGYTF
TRBJ1-2 few NA TRBV16 TGTGCCAGCAGCCAATCGAGGGGATTGGCTTATGGCTACACCTTC CASSQSRGLAYGYTF
TRBJ1-3 NA NA TRBV11-2 TGTGCCAGCAGCTCGATCCTGAGAAACACCATATATTTT CASSSILRNTIYF
TRBJ1-4 few TRBD1 TRBV20-1 TGCAGTGCTAGAGATAAATCGGGACAGATAAATGAAAAACTGTTTTTT CSARDKSGQINEKLFF
TRBJ2-5 many NA TRBV6-1 TGTGCCAGCAGCCCGGGGGGCAGGAATGGTTTTGAGACCCAGTACTTC CASSPGGRNGFETQYF
TRBJ1-1 many NA TRBV7-9 TGTGCCAGCAGCTATTGGGCTAACACTGAAGCTTTCTTT CASSYWANTEAFF
TRBJ2-3 many NA TRBV5-1 TGTGCCAGCAGCTTATCCGGGGATACGCAGTATTTT CASSLSGDTQYF
TRBJ1-5 many TRBD1 TRBV20-1 TGCAGTGCTAGAGGGGCAGGGGGTGGTCAGCCCCAGCATTTT CSARGAGGGQPQHF
TRBJ1-1 many NA TRBV20-1 TGCAGTGCGTCGCACCAGAACACTGAAGCTTTCTTT CSASHQNTEAFF
TRBJ1-2 many TRBD1 TRBV5-1 TGCGCCAGCAGCATTTCTCCGGGACAGGTGTATTACGGCTACACCTTC CASSISPGQVYYGYTF
TRBJ1-2 NA NA TRBV20-1 TGCAGTGCCCGGACAGATTATGGCTACACCTTC CSARTDYGYTF
TRBJ1-1 many NA TRBV6-1 TGTGCCAGCAGTGAAGCGGGAGAGAACACTGAAGCTTTCTTT CASSEAGENTEAFF
TRBJ2-5 many NA TRBV6-5 TGTGCCAGCAGTTACTTTGGGGGCCAAGAGACCCAGTACTTC CASSYFGGQETQYF
TRBJ2-7 few TRBD1 TRBV6-1 TGTGCCAGCAGTTACGGACAGGGTTCGTACGAGCAGTACTTC CASSYGQGSYEQYF
TRBJ1-2 NA TRBD1 TRBV7-9 TGTGCCAGCAGCAGTAGCGGGACAGGGAGCTATGGCTACACCTTC CASSSSGTGSYGYTF
TRBJ2-2 NA NA TRBV7-9 TGTGCCAGCAGCTTAGTGCAGGGTTTGAACACCGGGGAGCTGTTTTTT CASSLVQGLNTGELFF
TRBJ2-3 many TRBD1 TRBV5-1 TGCGCCAGCAGCCCCCGGACAGGGGGAACAGATACGCAGTATTTT CASSPRTGGTDTQYF
TRBJ1-3 few NA TRBV6-5 TGTGCCAGCAGTTACTCGGAACAAGGAAACACCATATATTTT CASSYSEQGNTIYF
TRBJ1-2 few NA TRBV2 TGTGCCAGCAGCCCTATCACCGGGTTGGGCTACACCTTC CASSPITGLGYTF
TRBJ1-3 many TRBD1 TRBV7-2 TGTGCCAGCAGCTTTCCAAAAACAGGGGGCGGTGGAAACACCATATATTTT CASSFPKTGGGGNTIYF
TRBJ2-4 many NA TRBV2 TGTGCCAGCAGTGAAGCGGCAGGGAGCGAAAACATTCAGTACTTC CASSEAAGSENIQYF
TRBJ2-3 few TRBD2 TRBV19 TGTGCCAGTAGTACCCGGGGGGGCGGAGATACGCAGTATTTT CASSTRGGGDTQYF
TRBJ2-1 NA NA TRBV4-1 TGCGCCAGCAGCCAGGAAGGGCTCTTCTACAATGAGCAGTTCTTC CASSQEGLFYNEQFF
TRBJ2-3 many NA TRBV7-3 TGTGCCAGCAGCATAAAAGGCACAGATACGCAGTATTTT CASSIKGTDTQYF
TRBJ2-7 few TRBD2 TRBV5-1 TGCGCCAGCAGCGCTTCTAGCGGGGGATTTTACGAGCGGTACTTC CASSASSGGFYERYF
TRBJ1-2 NA NA TRBV6-1 TGTGCCAGCAGCCGGGGGGAGAAATGGAATGGCTACACCTTC CASSRGEKWNGYTF
TRBJ1-5 many NA TRBV6-2/TRBV6-3 TGTGCCAGCAGTTACTACGATAGCAATCAGCCCCAGCATTTT CASSYYDSNQPQHF
TRBJ2-1 NA TRBD2 TRBV13 TGTGCCAGCAGTCCTCTAGCGGGGGGGCCGGGGGAGCAGTTCTTC CASSPLAGGPGEQFF
TRBJ1-1 NA NA TRBV11-3 TGTGCCAGCAGCTTACGTCTTCAGAACACTGAAGCTTTCTTT CASSLRLQNTEAFF
TRBJ2-7 NA TRBD2 TRBV3-1 TGTGCCAGCAGACAGCGGGGGGTTGGCTACGAGCAGTACTTC CASRQRGVGYEQYF
TRBJ2-3 many TRBD2 TRBV7-3 TGTGCCAGCAGCTTACTTCCCGGGGGGGCCATGGATACGCAGTATTTT CASSLLPGGAMDTQYF